These 21 T cell receptor beta chains share one sample of origin, sequenced in a study of cytomegalovirus exposure and HLA in healthy donors. The PCR contained 60 Vbeta and 13 Jbeta primers. Libraries were prepared by immunoSEQ multiplex PCR; TCRdb keeps only in-frame clonotypes and omits some of them. Counted here are hundreds of thousands of clones, roughly 80% occurring once; the ten biggest clones make up approximately 6%. Specimen: PBMCs. These receptors were taken from a man aged 40-50 years in good health and CMV-seropositive.

The chain combines TRBV4-1 with TRBJ2-2; 11 bases align to TRBD2. Germline CDR1 and CDR2: MGHRA and YSYEKL. V lost 5 bases, J lost 6 bases, and 14 bases stayed unmatched. The length of the CDR3 is 18 residues. The CDR3 DNA is TGCGCCAGCAGCTACAGGGGGACTAGCGGAGGAATGTCCGGGGAGCTGTTTTTT. Protein sequence: CASSYRGTSGGMSGELFF.

The gene calls are TRBV4-1 and TRBJ1-3; D is ambiguous. CDR1 is MGHRA and CDR2 is YSYEKL in the germline V gene. V was shortened by 3 bases and J by 0 bases, with 9 bases between the two germline ends. CDR3 length equals 15 residues. CDR3 residues: CASSQEDYSGNTIYF. The CDR3 nucleotides are TGCGCCAGCAGCCAGGAGGACTACTCTGGAAACACCATATATTTT.

This chain joins TRBV5-1 and TRBJ2-5, with 9 bases aligning to TRBD1. Trimming at V came to 2 bases and at J to 1 base, leaving 3 bases not matched to a gene. CDR1 is SGHRS and CDR2 is YFSETQ in the germline V gene. The CDR3 loop spans 15 amino acids. The CDR3 DNA reads as TGCGCCAGCAGCTTCGGGACAGGGATCCAAGAGACCCAGTACTTC. Translation: CASSFGTGIQETQYF.

The chain combines TRBV5-1 with TRBJ2-7; D is possibly TRBD1 (6 bases). Germline V gives CDR1 SGHRS, CDR2 YFSETQ. Trimming cost V 2 bases and J 0 bases, with 9 bases left between them. This CDR3 is 14 amino acids long. The CDR3 protein is CASSFSQGSYEQYF. The CDR3 nucleotides are TGCGCCAGCAGCTTTTCACAGGGCTCCTACGAGCAGTACTTC.

V usage is TRBV11-1 and J usage is TRBJ2-7; 9 nucleotides agree with TRBD2. V shed 4 bases, J shed 2 bases, and the junction held 3 bases outside the gene matches. CDR1 is SGHAT, CDR2 FQDESV, per germline (reference sequence). CDR3 size: 14 residues. CDR3 amino acids: CASSWTSVAYEQYF. The DNA for the CDR3 is TGTGCCAGCAGCTGGACTAGCGTAGCCTACGAGCAGTACTTC.

The chain is built from TRBV6-1 and TRBJ1-1; D remains unclear. CDR1 MNHNS and CDR2 SASEGT come from the germline V gene. Trimming took 10 bases from V and 0 from J, leaving 12 bases between them. The CDR3 runs to 13 residues. CDR3 nucleotides: TGTGCCACCCGACTTTGGCTGAACACTGAAGCTTTCTTT. This sequence encodes CATRLWLNTEAFF.

The chain has TRBV19 and TRBJ1-1; 8 nucleotides line up with TRBD1. The CDR3 is 15 residues long. Germline CDR1 and CDR2: LNHDA and SQIVND (reference sequence). V trimming: 1 base; J trimming: 5 bases; junction bases outside the gene matches: 6. CDR3 in DNA: TGTGCCAGTAGTATAGGGACAGGGCTGGGGACTGAAGCTTTCTTT. Residues: CASSIGTGLGTEAFF.

The chain has TRBV10-3 and TRBJ1-2, with 7 bases fitting TRBD1. Unmatched junction bases numbered 3, after V lost 4 bases and J lost 7 bases. Germline CDR1 and CDR2: ENHRY and SYGVKD. This CDR3 has 12 residues. CDR3: CAISGQGSGYTF. Here the CDR3 DNA reads TGTGCCATCAGTGGACAGGGAAGTGGCTACACCTTC.

The genes are TRBV5-1 and TRBJ1-1; 10 nucleotides align to TRBD1. Trimming removed 7 bases from V and 0 bases from J; junction bases left unmatched: 6. Looked up from germline, CDR1 is SGHRS and CDR2 is YFSETQ. There are 15 residues in the CDR3. CDR3 residues: CASGWTGGMNTEAFF. CDR3 sequence (DNA): TGCGCCAGCGGCTGGACAGGGGGTATGAACACTGAAGCTTTCTTT.

The rearrangement uses TRBV2 and TRBJ2-1, with TRBD2 matching over 11 bases. J lost 7 bases, V lost 3 bases, and 5 bases had no gene match. Germline assignment: CDR1 SNHLY and CDR2 FYNNEI. This CDR3 contains 15 residues. CDR3 region: CASSEGLAGGNEQFF. DNA for the CDR3: TGTGCCAGCAGTGAGGGCCTAGCGGGAGGTAATGAGCAGTTCTTC.

This CDR3 is CASSRQGRVNQPQHF. DNA for the CDR3: TGTGCCAGCAGTAGACAGGGGCGAGTCAATCAGCCCCAGCATTTT. The J gene is TRBJ1-5, the V gene TRBV27, with TRBD1 matching over 8 bases. In germline, CDR1 is MNHEY, CDR2 SMNVEV (reference sequence). V lost 5 bases and J lost 3; bases outside the gene matches: 6. The CDR3 totals 15 residues.

The rearrangement uses TRBV7-6 and TRBJ2-5, with 10 bases lining up with TRBD2. The J call is uncertain, as TRBJ2-7 better fits the DNA end. CDR3 size: 14 residues. Germline V gives CDR1 SGHVS, CDR2 FNYEAQ. The CDR3 protein is CASSLGTSGSEQYF. DNA of the CDR3: TGTGCCAGCAGCTTAGGGACTAGCGGAAGCGAGCAGTACTTC.

The rearrangement joins TRBV19 to TRBJ2-5; TRBD1 matches at 11 bases. CDR1 is LNHDA and CDR2 is SQIVND in the germline V gene (reference sequence). V gave up 5 bases and J gave up 4 bases; unmatched junction bases: 3. This CDR3 region has 14 residues. The CDR3 spells CASSLDRGLETQYF. DNA of the CDR3: TGTGCCAGTAGTCTGGACAGGGGGCTAGAGACCCAGTACTTC.

The chain has TRBV9 and TRBJ2-7; no firm D call. The CDR3 is 13 residues long. Germline CDR1 reads SGDLS; CDR2 reads YYNGEE. Trimming removed 0 bases at V and 5 bases at J, with 9 bases between. CDR3 amino acids: CASSVVDADEQYF. The CDR3 DNA sequence: TGTGCCAGCAGCGTAGTCGATGCAGACGAGCAGTACTTC. Based on the CDR3 plus reference TRBV9 and TRBJ2-7, the full variable domain is DSGVTQTPKHLITATGQRVTLRCSPRSGDLSVYWYQQSLDQGLQFLIQYYNGEERAKGNILERFSAQQFPDLHSELNLSSLELGDSALYFCASSVVDADEQYFGPGTRLTVT.

This clone has only a few counts. V and J are TRBV30 and TRBJ2-2; tentative D call: TRBD1 (5 bases). CDR3 length: 20 residues. The germline V gene has CDR1 GTSNPN and CDR2 SVGIG (reference sequence). Trimming cost V 3 bases and J 0 bases, with 26 bases left between them. CDR3 coding DNA: TGTGCCTGGAGCTTCCCCCTTTGGCAGGGTGGTAACACGAACACCGGGGAGCTGTTTTTT. Protein product: CAWSFPLWQGGNTNTGELFF.

This clone was detected only a few times. The genes are TRBV30 and TRBJ1-5; D ambiguous. V lost 1 base and J 3 bases, leaving 13 bases between the germline ends. This CDR3 has 15 residues. The germline V gene encodes CDR1 GTSNPN and CDR2 SVGIG (reference sequence). The chain's CDR3 is CAWSESGIVNQPQHF. CDR3 in DNA: TGTGCCTGGAGTGAGTCGGGGATAGTCAATCAGCCCCAGCATTTT.

The CDR3 sequence: CASSQTGSTEAFF. The CDR3 DNA is TGTGCCAGCAGCCAAACAGGGAGCACTGAAGCTTTCTTT. J is TRBJ1-1 and V is TRBV7-9; the D gene is possibly TRBD1 (6 bases). The CDR3 length is 13 residues. Between the trimmed V and J ends, which lost 5 bases and 4 bases, there was a span of 11 bases. Germline CDR1 SEHNR, CDR2 FQNEAQ (reference sequence).

The chain carries TRBV14 and TRBJ1-1; weak D call: TRBD1 (6 bases). CDR1 and CDR2 from the germline V gene are SGHDN and FVKESK. V dropped 0 bases and J dropped 5 bases, with 16 bases sitting between them. This CDR3 has 16 amino acids. CDR3 sequence: CASSQDHGRTATEAFF. CDR3 DNA sequence: TGTGCCAGCAGCCAAGACCACGGACGGACAGCGACTGAAGCTTTCTTT.

The chain has TRBV10-2 and TRBJ2-2; 10 positions match TRBD2. CDR3 length: 16 amino acids. The V and J ends lost 6 bases and 3 bases, in that order; junction bases with no gene match: 7. Germline V gives CDR1 WSHSY, CDR2 SAAADI. CDR3 sequence: CASRFPSGRDTGELFF. CDR3 bases: TGCGCCAGCAGGTTTCCTAGCGGGAGAGACACCGGGGAGCTGTTTTTT.

The genes are TRBV9 and TRBJ2-2; 7 nucleotides align to TRBD1. J was trimmed by 3 bases and V by 3 bases; bases with no gene match: 8. The CDR3 is 16 residues long. In germline, CDR1 is SGDLS, CDR2 YYNGEE. The CDR3 region is CASSDIVTGDTGELFF. The CDR3 nucleotides are TGTGCCAGCAGCGATATTGTTACAGGGGACACCGGGGAGCTGTTTTTT.

CDR3 in DNA: TGTGCCTCGGGACTAGCCAGCAATGAGCAGTTCTTC. As protein: CASGLASNEQFF. The gene calls are TRBV30 and TRBJ2-1; 9 bases are a match to TRBD2. The CDR3 runs to 12 residues. The germline gives CDR1 GTSNPN, CDR2 SVGIG (reference sequence). J gave up 6 bases and V 7 bases, and 4 bases lay outside the gene matches.